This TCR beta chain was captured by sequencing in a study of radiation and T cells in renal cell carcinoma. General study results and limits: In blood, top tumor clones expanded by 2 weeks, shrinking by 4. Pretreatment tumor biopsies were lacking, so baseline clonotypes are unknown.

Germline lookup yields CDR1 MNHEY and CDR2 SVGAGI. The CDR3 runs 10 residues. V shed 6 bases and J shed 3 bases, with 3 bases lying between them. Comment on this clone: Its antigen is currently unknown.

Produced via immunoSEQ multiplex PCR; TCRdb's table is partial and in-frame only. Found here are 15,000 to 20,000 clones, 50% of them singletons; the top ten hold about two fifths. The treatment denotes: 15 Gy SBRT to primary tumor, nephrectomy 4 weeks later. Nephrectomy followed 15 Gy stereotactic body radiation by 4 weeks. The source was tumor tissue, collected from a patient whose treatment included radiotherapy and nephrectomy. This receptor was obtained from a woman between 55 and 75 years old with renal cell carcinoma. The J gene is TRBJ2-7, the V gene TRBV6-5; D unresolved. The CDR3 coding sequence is TGTGCCAGCAGCCACTACGAGCAGTACTTC. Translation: CASSHYEQYF.